Listed below are T cell receptor beta chains from one sample, sequenced in a study of T cells in Graves' hyperthyroidism and ophthalmopathy. TCRdb re-derived calls from the multiplex PCR reads in MiXCR, one entry per CDR3 protein. Among about 270,000 distinct CDR3 sequences, about 20% were seen once, and the ten largest hold 50% to 75%. Sequenced material: blood. These receptors came from a man aged 25-45 years with Graves' ophthalmopathy. Each CDR3 is given with its conserved first and last residue. Each record gives: D gene, clone size, J gene, V gene, CDR3 DNA, CDR3 protein. The D gene is left open where the match is weak. Size is omitted from some rows. Given values are once, few, many or a class for expanded clones.

D: NA
size: many
J: TRBJ2-7
V: TRBV2
DNA: TGTGCCAGCCCGCGGAGCGCCGACGAGCAGTACTTC
CDR3: CASPRSADEQYF

D: TRBD1
size: few
J: TRBJ1-1
V: TRBV19
DNA: TGTGCCAGTAGTATCGGACAGGGAAGGACTGAAGCTTTCTTT
CDR3: CASSIGQGRTEAFF

D: NA
size: few
J: TRBJ2-1
V: TRBV2
DNA: TGTGCCAGCAGTGAGTCGGTAGTTCTGGGCAATGAGCAGTTCTTC
CDR3: CASSESVVLGNEQFF

D: NA
size: few
J: TRBJ1-1
V: TRBV7-3
DNA: TGTGCCAGCAGCTTAATGGGTTACACTGAAGCTTTCTTT
CDR3: CASSLMGYTEAFF

D: TRBD1
size: NA
J: TRBJ1-2
V: TRBV11-1
DNA: TGTGCCAGCAGGCTCCCAGGACAGGGAAGCTATGGCTACACCTTC
CDR3: CASRLPGQGSYGYTF

D: NA
size: NA
J: TRBJ2-7
V: TRBV29-1
DNA: TGCAGCGTGCAGGGGGGCGACTCCTACGAGCAGTACTTC
CDR3: CSVQGGDSYEQYF

D: TRBD1
size: NA
J: TRBJ2-3
V: TRBV5-6
DNA: TGTGCCAGCAGCTTGCCAGGGACAGGGTGGACAGATACGCAGTATTTT
CDR3: CASSLPGTGWTDTQYF

D: TRBD1
size: many
J: TRBJ2-7
V: TRBV11-2
DNA: TGTGCCAGCAGCCTATCCCCGGACAGGGGGAGGTACGAGCAGTACTTC
CDR3: CASSLSPDRGRYEQYF

D: NA
size: NA
J: TRBJ2-1
V: TRBV12-3/TRBV12-4
DNA: TGTGCCAGCAGTTTTAGCGATACCTACAATGAGCAGTTCTTC
CDR3: CASSFSDTYNEQFF

D: NA
size: many
J: TRBJ2-7
V: TRBV11-1
DNA: TGTGCCAGCAGCTTTGGGCTCTACGAGCAGTACTTC
CDR3: CASSFGLYEQYF

D: TRBD2
size: NA
J: TRBJ2-1
V: TRBV15
DNA: TGTGCCACCAGCGGGGGGGAGTCCTACAATGAGCAGTTCTTC
CDR3: CATSGGESYNEQFF

D: NA
size: NA
J: TRBJ1-1
V: TRBV20-1
DNA: TGCAGTGCTAGACTAGGACATCCGAACACTGAAGCTTTCTTT
CDR3: CSARLGHPNTEAFF

D: NA
size: few
J: TRBJ1-1
V: TRBV20-1
DNA: TGCAGTGCTAGTTCCGGAGTCTGGAACACTGAAGCTTTCTTT
CDR3: CSASSGVWNTEAFF

D: NA
size: few
J: TRBJ2-2
V: TRBV11-2
DNA: TGTGCCAGCAGCTTAGTCGTTGGGGGGACCGGGGAGCTGTTTTTT
CDR3: CASSLVVGGTGELFF

D: NA
size: many
J: TRBJ2-3
V: TRBV11-1
DNA: TGTGCCAGCAGCAGGGCCACGTCAGCGCAGTATTTT
CDR3: CASSRATSAQYF

D: NA
size: NA
J: TRBJ1-2
V: TRBV2
DNA: TGTGCCAGCAGTGATCGGAGGGTAACCCATGGCTACACCTTC
CDR3: CASSDRRVTHGYTF

D: NA
size: NA
J: TRBJ2-5
V: TRBV11-2
DNA: TGTGCCAGCAGCTTAGAGGGGGGATGGGTGGAGACCCAGTACTTC
CDR3: CASSLEGGWVETQYF

D: NA
size: many
J: TRBJ1-1
V: TRBV2
DNA: TGTGCCAGCACCGTGGGGGGGTACACTGAAGCTTTCTTT
CDR3: CASTVGGYTEAFF

D: NA
size: many
J: TRBJ2-1
V: TRBV2
DNA: TGTGCCAGCAGGTTCGCGGGGAATGAGCAGTTCTTC
CDR3: CASRFAGNEQFF

D: TRBD2
size: NA
J: TRBJ2-1
V: TRBV3-1
DNA: TGTGCCAGCAGCCCCATACTAGCGGCCAATGAGCAGTTCTTC
CDR3: CASSPILAANEQFF

D: TRBD2
size: NA
J: TRBJ2-3
V: TRBV19
DNA: TGTGCCAGTAGTCCCGGGGTAGCGGGAGGAACAGATACGCAGTATTTT
CDR3: CASSPGVAGGTDTQYF

D: NA
size: many
J: TRBJ2-3
V: TRBV6-1
DNA: TGTGCCAGCAGAACCAGACTCTACCTCACAGATACGCAGTATTTT
CDR3: CASRTRLYLTDTQYF

D: NA
size: few
J: TRBJ2-3
V: TRBV5-1
DNA: TGCGCCAGCCGCGGGGATAGCACAGATACGCAGTATTTT
CDR3: CASRGDSTDTQYF

D: TRBD1
size: NA
J: TRBJ2-3
V: TRBV5-1
DNA: TGCGCCAGCAGCTTGGGGACAGGGGGCGCAGATACGCAGTATTTT
CDR3: CASSLGTGGADTQYF

D: NA
size: many
J: TRBJ2-5
V: TRBV18
DNA: TGTGCCAGCTCACCAACGGGGCAGGTGGAGACCCAGTACTTC
CDR3: CASSPTGQVETQYF

D: TRBD2
size: NA
J: TRBJ2-5
V: TRBV5-1
DNA: TGTGCCAGCAGCCTTGCAAAAAGAGCGGGAGTGGGAGAGACCCAGTACTTC
CDR3: CASSLAKRAGVGETQYF

D: NA
size: many
J: TRBJ1-6
V: TRBV28
DNA: TGTGCCAGCAGCCACCGGGACTATAATTCACCCCTCCACTTT
CDR3: CASSHRDYNSPLHF

D: NA
size: NA
J: TRBJ2-1
V: TRBV5-1
DNA: TGCGCCAGCGGCTTGGGCCCGAGGGGCAATGAGCAGTTCTTC
CDR3: CASGLGPRGNEQFF

D: TRBD1
size: NA
J: TRBJ2-3
V: TRBV4-1
DNA: TGCGCCAGCAGCCAACCGGACAGGGAGTCTTTTAGCGATGATACGCAGTATTTT
CDR3: CASSQPDRESFSDDTQYF

D: TRBD2
size: NA
J: TRBJ2-5
V: TRBV5-1
DNA: TGCGCCAGCAGCTTTGTGGGAGGGCCGGAGACCCAGTACTTC
CDR3: CASSFVGGPETQYF

D: NA
size: many
J: TRBJ2-1
V: TRBV27
DNA: TGTGCCAGCAGTTTCGCCCCCTACAATGAGCAGTTCTTC
CDR3: CASSFAPYNEQFF

D: TRBD1
size: NA
J: TRBJ2-7
V: TRBV6-1
DNA: TGTGCCAGCAGTCCTACAGGGGCCGGAGAGCAGTACTTC
CDR3: CASSPTGAGEQYF

D: TRBD1
size: few
J: TRBJ2-7
V: TRBV28
DNA: TGTGCCAGCAGGTCGACAGGGGTATACGAGCAGTACTTC
CDR3: CASRSTGVYEQYF

D: NA
size: few
J: TRBJ2-7
V: TRBV11-2
DNA: TGTGCCAGCAGCCCACGGCAGGCGAGCTCCTACGAGCAGTACTTC
CDR3: CASSPRQASSYEQYF

D: TRBD1
size: few
J: TRBJ1-2
V: TRBV12-3/TRBV12-4
DNA: TGTGCCAGCAGTTTCGGGGCAGGGGGCGGTGGCTACACCTTC
CDR3: CASSFGAGGGGYTF

D: TRBD2
size: many
J: TRBJ2-1
V: TRBV28
DNA: TGTGCCAGCAGTGATGGACTAGCGGGAGTGTATGAGCAGTTCTTC
CDR3: CASSDGLAGVYEQFF

D: NA
size: once
J: TRBJ2-4
V: TRBV30
DNA: TGTGCCTGGACAAACATTGCGACAGGCACCAAAAACATTCAGTACTTC
CDR3: CAWTNIATGTKNIQYF

D: TRBD2
size: many
J: TRBJ2-7
V: TRBV3-1
DNA: TGTGCCAGCACGAGCGCTAGCGGGACCTACGAGCAGTACTTC
CDR3: CASTSASGTYEQYF

D: NA
size: many
J: TRBJ1-5
V: TRBV28
DNA: TGTGCCAGCAGGATAAAGAGATATAGCAATCAGCCCCAGCATTTT
CDR3: CASRIKRYSNQPQHF

D: NA
size: many
J: TRBJ1-5
V: TRBV28
DNA: TGTGCCAGCAGTTTCCCAGGGGGCAATCAGCCCCAGCATTTT
CDR3: CASSFPGGNQPQHF

D: TRBD2
size: NA
J: TRBJ2-7
V: TRBV6-1
DNA: TGTGCCAGCAGTGAGACTAGCGGGAACTCCTACGAGCAGTACTTC
CDR3: CASSETSGNSYEQYF

D: NA
size: NA
J: TRBJ2-2
V: TRBV11-1
DNA: TGTGCCGGCAAACCCGGGTCCCCGGCCGGGGAGCTGTTTTTT
CDR3: CAGKPGSPAGELFF